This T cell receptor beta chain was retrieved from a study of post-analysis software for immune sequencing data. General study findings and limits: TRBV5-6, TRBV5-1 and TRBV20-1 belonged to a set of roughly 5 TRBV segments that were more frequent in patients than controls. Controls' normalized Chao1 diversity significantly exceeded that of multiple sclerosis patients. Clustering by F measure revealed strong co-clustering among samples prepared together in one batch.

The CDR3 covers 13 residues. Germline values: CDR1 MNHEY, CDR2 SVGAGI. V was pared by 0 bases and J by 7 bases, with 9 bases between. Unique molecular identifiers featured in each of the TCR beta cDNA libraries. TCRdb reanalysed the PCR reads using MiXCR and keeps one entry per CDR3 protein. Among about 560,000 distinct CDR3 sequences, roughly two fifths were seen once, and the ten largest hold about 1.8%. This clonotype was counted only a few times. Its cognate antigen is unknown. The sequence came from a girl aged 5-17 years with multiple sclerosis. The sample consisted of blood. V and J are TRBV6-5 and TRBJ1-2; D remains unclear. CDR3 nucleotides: TGTGCCAGCAGTTACTCCGCCAGGACTGGCTACACCTTC. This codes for CASSYSARTGYTF.